This T cell receptor (beta chain) was obtained from a study of blood T cell repertoires in COVID-19. Using immunoSEQ multiplex PCR, the repertoire was profiled, and TCRdb retains in-frame clones only, with some absent. The table records about 270,000 clones, about 88% of them present only once. Losses at the gene ends were 0 bases for V and 0 bases for J; bases not matched to a gene: 5. Germline CDR1 and CDR2: SGHRS and YFSETQ. There are 17 residues in the CDR3. The sequencing sample was made of peripheral blood. The chain is built from TRBV5-1 and TRBJ1-5; 8 bases are shared with TRBD1. This TCR was recovered from a man in his fifties or sixties who had recovered from COVID-19. The CDR3 nucleotides read TGCGCCAGCAGCTTGGACCCGACAGGGGATAGCAATCAGCCCCAGCATTTT. Translated: CASSLDPTGDSNQPQHF.